The rows below give T cell receptor beta chains drawn from one sample of a study of T cells in Graves' hyperthyroidism and ophthalmopathy. Using its own MiXCR run on the multiplex PCR reads, TCRdb lists one record per CDR3 protein. The sample carries over 500,000 distinct CDR3 sequences, about 14% recorded once. Sequenced: blood. The origin of the receptors is a woman in her thirties or forties with Graves' hyperthyroidism. The CDR3 runs from the conserved cysteine through the conserved F or W. Each record gives: clone size, D gene, J gene, CDR3 length, V gene, CDR3 protein, CDR3 DNA. The D gene is left open where the match is weak. A row's size may be missing; if present it is once, few, many or a size class.

many - TRBJ1-2 14 TRBV2 CASRAPGAQDGYTF TGTGCCAGCAGGGCCCCAGGGGCGCAGGATGGCTACACCTTC
- - TRBJ2-1 11 TRBV20-1 CSASKYNEQFF TGCAGTGCTAGCAAGTACAATGAGCAGTTCTTC
- - TRBJ2-5 15 TRBV6-1 CASSRLTGAQETQYF TGTGCCAGCAGTCGTTTGACAGGAGCTCAAGAGACCCAGTACTTC
few - TRBJ2-7 14 TRBV20-1 CSARFGAGSYEQYF TGCAGTGCAAGGTTTGGTGCGGGATCCTACGAGCAGTACTTC
many TRBD2 TRBJ2-7 17 TRBV20-1 CSARDRKGGRTTYEQYF TGCAGTGCTAGAGATCGGAAAGGCGGGAGGACGACCTACGAGCAGTACTTC
many - TRBJ2-1 13 TRBV30 CAWSVGTANEQFF TGTGCCTGGAGTGTCGGGACTGCGAATGAGCAGTTCTTC
- - TRBJ1-4 15 TRBV9 CASSVFGGTNEKLFF TGTGCCAGCAGCGTATTCGGCGGGACTAATGAAAAACTGTTTTTT
many - TRBJ2-7 11 TRBV29-1 CSVEVAYEQYF TGCAGCGTTGAGGTGGCGTACGAGCAGTACTTC
many TRBD1 TRBJ1-2 14 TRBV6-5 CASSYSGQGLGYTF TGTGCCAGCAGTTACTCAGGACAGGGCCTTGGCTACACCTTC
many TRBD2 TRBJ2-2 14 TRBV29-1 CSVIGGDNTGELFF TGCAGCGTTATCGGGGGGGATAACACCGGGGAGCTGTTTTTT
few - TRBJ2-7 13 TRBV19 CASSIGTTYEQYF TGTGCCAGTAGTATTGGGACAACTTACGAGCAGTACTTC
- - TRBJ2-5 15 TRBV7-8 CASSLSPEGIETQYF TGTGCCAGCAGCTTATCGCCAGAGGGGATAGAGACCCAGTACTTC
many - TRBJ1-5 14 TRBV28 CASRETKGNQPQHF TGTGCCAGCAGGGAGACTAAGGGCAATCAGCCCCAGCATTTT
- TRBD2 TRBJ2-1 13 TRBV6-1 CASSEPSGAQQFF TGTGCCAGCAGTGAACCTAGCGGGGCGCAGCAGTTCTTC
many TRBD1 TRBJ2-7 12 TRBV11-1 CASSRQGGEQYF TGTGCCAGCAGCCGACAGGGCGGCGAGCAGTACTTC
many - TRBJ1-1 15 TRBV12-3/TRBV12-4 CASSLTVRSNTEAFF TGTGCCAGCAGTTTAACGGTCAGATCGAACACTGAAGCTTTCTTT
- TRBD1 TRBJ2-5 17 TRBV7-3 CASSLMTGTGGRETQYF TGTGCCAGCAGCTTAATGACCGGGACAGGGGGCAGAGAGACCCAGTACTTC
few - TRBJ2-7 13 TRBV5-5 CASRRTGAGEQYF TGTGCCAGCAGGCGCACAGGGGCGGGGGAGCAGTACTTC
many TRBD2 TRBJ2-1 15 TRBV20-1 CSARAKREKYNEQFF TGCAGTGCTAGAGCGAAGCGGGAGAAATACAATGAGCAGTTCTTC
many - TRBJ2-5 17 TRBV7-8 CASSPLGGHPKQETQYF TGTGCCAGCAGTCCCCTCGGGGGACATCCCAAACAAGAGACCCAGTACTTC
- TRBD1 TRBJ1-1 16 TRBV12-3/TRBV12-4 CASSFGQGGMNTEAFF TGTGCCAGCAGTTTCGGACAGGGAGGGATGAACACTGAAGCTTTCTTT
few - TRBJ2-3 16 TRBV30 CAWSYGQRGGTDTQYF TGTGCCTGGAGCTACGGGCAGCGTGGGGGGACAGATACGCAGTATTTT
many TRBD2 TRBJ2-1 16 TRBV7-6 CASSLVAGLAGAEQFF TGTGCCAGCAGCTTAGTGGCGGGACTAGCGGGAGCTGAGCAGTTCTTC
few TRBD2 TRBJ2-2 17 TRBV5-1 CASSSPLAQANTGELFF TGCGCCAGCAGCTCCCCACTAGCGCAAGCGAACACCGGGGAGCTGTTTTTT
many TRBD2 TRBJ2-2 14 TRBV30 CAWISSGRTGELFF TGTGCCTGGATCTCTAGCGGGCGAACCGGGGAGCTGTTTTTT
many - TRBJ2-1 11 TRBV30 CAWSVGNEQFF TGTGCCTGGAGTGTAGGAAATGAGCAGTTCTTC
many - TRBJ1-1 14 TRBV12-3/TRBV12-4 CASRGGTPNTEAFF TGTGCCAGCAGGGGGGGGACACCGAACACTGAAGCTTTCTTT
many - TRBJ2-7 19 TRBV14 CASSQDQTGLFPRYDEQYF TGTGCCAGCAGCCAAGATCAGACAGGACTCTTCCCCCGCTACGACGAGCAGTACTTC
few - TRBJ2-5 11 TRBV20-1 CSARKGETQYF TGCAGTGCTAGGAAGGGGGAAACCCAGTACTTC
few TRBD1 TRBJ2-7 14 TRBV25-1 CASRAAGGLNEQYF TGTGCCAGCCGCGCTGCAGGGGGCCTGAACGAGCAGTACTTC
many - TRBJ2-2 15 TRBV12-3/TRBV12-4 CANRVGEGGTGELFF TGTGCCAACCGGGTCGGCGAGGGGGGAACCGGGGAGCTGTTTTTT
few TRBD2 TRBJ2-1 15 TRBV6-2/TRBV6-3 CASRPSGGRKNEQFF TGTGCCAGCAGACCCTCGGGCGGGAGGAAGAATGAGCAGTTCTTC
many - TRBJ2-1 14 TRBV7-9 CASSLAGPYNEQFF TGTGCTAGCAGCTTAGCTGGCCCGTACAATGAGCAGTTCTTC
few - TRBJ2-5 14 TRBV19 CASSTGTPAETQYF TGTGCCAGTAGCACAGGGACACCCGCGGAGACCCAGTACTTC
many TRBD1 TRBJ1-2 16 TRBV27 CASSSTSGQGGYGYTF TGTGCCAGCAGTTCCACCTCCGGACAGGGAGGCTATGGCTACACCTTC